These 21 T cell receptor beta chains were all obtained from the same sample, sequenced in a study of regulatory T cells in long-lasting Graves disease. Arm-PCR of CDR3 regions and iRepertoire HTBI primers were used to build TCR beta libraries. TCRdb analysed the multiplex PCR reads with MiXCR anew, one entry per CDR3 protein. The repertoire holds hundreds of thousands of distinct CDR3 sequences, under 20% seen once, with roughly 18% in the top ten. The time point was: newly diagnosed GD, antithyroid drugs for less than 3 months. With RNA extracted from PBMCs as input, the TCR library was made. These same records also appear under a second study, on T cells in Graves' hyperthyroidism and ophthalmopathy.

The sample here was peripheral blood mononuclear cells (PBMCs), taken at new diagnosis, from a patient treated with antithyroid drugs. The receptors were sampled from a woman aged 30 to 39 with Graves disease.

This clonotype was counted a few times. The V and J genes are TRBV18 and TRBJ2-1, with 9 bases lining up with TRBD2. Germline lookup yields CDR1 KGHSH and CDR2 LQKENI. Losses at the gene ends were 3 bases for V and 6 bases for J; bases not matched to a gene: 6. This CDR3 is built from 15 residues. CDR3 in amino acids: CASSPTLAGTNEQFF. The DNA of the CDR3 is TGTGCCAGCTCACCGACCCTAGCGGGGACCAATGAGCAGTTCTTC.

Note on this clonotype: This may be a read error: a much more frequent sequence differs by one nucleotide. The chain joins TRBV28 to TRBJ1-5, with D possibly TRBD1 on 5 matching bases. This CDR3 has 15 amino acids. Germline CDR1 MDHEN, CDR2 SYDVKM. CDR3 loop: CASSPHGGSNRPQHF. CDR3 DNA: TGTGCCAGCAGTCCCCACGGGGGTAGCAATCGGCCCCAGCATTTT.

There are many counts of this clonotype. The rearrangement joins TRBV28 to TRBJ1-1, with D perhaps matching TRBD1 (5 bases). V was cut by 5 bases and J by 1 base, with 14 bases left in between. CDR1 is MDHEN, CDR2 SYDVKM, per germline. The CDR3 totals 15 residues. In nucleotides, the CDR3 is TGTGCCAGCAGTCGCCCCTTCGGGACGAACACTGAAGCTTTCTTT. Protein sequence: CASSRPFGTNTEAFF.

The DNA of the CDR3 is TGTGCCAGCAGTTTGGGGACAGTATTCTCACCCCTCCACTTT. The encoded protein is CASSLGTVFSPLHF. This chain joins TRBV12-3 or TRBV12-4 and TRBJ1-6; 7 nucleotides line up with TRBD1. Germline trimming cut 3 bases from V and 10 bases from J; bases unmatched to any gene: 6. The CDR3 is made up of 14 amino acids.

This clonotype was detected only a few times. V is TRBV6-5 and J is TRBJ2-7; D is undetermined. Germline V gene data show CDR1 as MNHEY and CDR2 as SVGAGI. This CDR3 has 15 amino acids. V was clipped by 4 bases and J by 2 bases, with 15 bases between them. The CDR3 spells CASSSQRGWTYEQYF. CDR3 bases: TGTGCCAGCAGTTCCCAGAGAGGTTGGACCTACGAGCAGTACTTC.

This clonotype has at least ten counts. The CDR3 DNA follows: TGCAGTGCTAGAGGGAAGGGTGACCCGGTGGTTGAGACCCAGTACTTC. This codes for CSARGKGDPVVETQYF. The chain couples TRBV20-1 to TRBJ2-5; D not certain. The CDR3 is 16 residues long. Germline loops: CDR1 DFQATT, CDR2 SNEGSKA (reference sequence). Trimming left V 1 base short and J 5 bases short, with 20 bases between.

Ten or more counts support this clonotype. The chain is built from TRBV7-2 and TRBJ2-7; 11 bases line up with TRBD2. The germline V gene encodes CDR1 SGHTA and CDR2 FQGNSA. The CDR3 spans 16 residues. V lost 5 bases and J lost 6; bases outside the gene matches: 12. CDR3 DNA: TGTGCCAGCAGCCTATACATAGCGGGAGGGGATGGCGAGCAGTACTTC. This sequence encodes CASSLYIAGGDGEQYF.

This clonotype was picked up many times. CDR3 protein: CASTGGFVGAFF. The CDR3 DNA reads TGTGCCAGCACCGGGGGATTCGTTGGAGCTTTCTTT. The chain joins TRBV11-2 to TRBJ1-1; D is possibly TRBD1 (5 bases). This CDR3 has 12 amino acids. CDR1 is SGHAT and CDR2 is FQNNGV in the germline V gene. V shed 7 bases and J shed 10 bases, with 16 bases lying between them.

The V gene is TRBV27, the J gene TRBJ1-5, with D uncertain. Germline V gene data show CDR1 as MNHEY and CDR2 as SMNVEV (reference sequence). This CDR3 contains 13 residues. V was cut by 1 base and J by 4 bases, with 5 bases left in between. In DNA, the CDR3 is TGTGCCAGCAGTTTATTGGTGAATCAGCCCCAGCATTTT. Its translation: CASSLLVNQPQHF.

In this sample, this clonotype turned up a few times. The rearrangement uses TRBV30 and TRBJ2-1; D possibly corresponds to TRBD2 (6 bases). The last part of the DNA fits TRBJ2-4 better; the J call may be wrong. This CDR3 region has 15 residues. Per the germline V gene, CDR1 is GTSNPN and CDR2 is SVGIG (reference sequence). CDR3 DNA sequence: TGTGCCTCTTCCCCGGGCGGGGCTGGCAAAAACATTCAGTACTTC. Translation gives CASSPGGAGKNIQYF.

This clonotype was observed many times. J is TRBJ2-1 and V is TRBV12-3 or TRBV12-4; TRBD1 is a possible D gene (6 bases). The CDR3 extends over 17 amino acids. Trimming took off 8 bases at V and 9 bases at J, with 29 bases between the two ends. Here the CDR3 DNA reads TGTGCCAGCCGAGGGGCTGAGACAGGCCCTTTTGGGGGTGAGCAGTTCTTC. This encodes CASRGAETGPFGGEQFF.

The CDR3 spells CASSLGTNGRGGPTQYF. The CDR3 nucleotides read TGTGCCAGCAGCTTAGGCACGAACGGGAGGGGCGGTCCGACGCAGTATTTT. The genes are TRBV7-9 and TRBJ2-3; 8 nucleotides match TRBD2. This CDR3 is 17 amino acids long. Per germline, CDR1 SEHNR and CDR2 FQNEAQ (reference sequence). V lost 1 base to trimming and J lost 9 bases; unmatched junction nucleotides: 15.

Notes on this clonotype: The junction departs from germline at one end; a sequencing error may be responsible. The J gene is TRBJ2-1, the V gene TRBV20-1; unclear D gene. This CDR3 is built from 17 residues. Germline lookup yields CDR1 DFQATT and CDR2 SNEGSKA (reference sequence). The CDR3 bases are TGCAGCGCTAGAATCAAGATGGGGAAAAAGTCCTACAATGAGCAGTTCTTC. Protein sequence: CSARIKMGKKSYNEQFF.

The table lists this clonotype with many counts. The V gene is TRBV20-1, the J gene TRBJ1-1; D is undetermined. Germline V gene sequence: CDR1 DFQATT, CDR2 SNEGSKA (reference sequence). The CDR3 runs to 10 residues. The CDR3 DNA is TGCGCTACGGGCCACGAGGTGGCTTTCTTT. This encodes CATGHEVAFF.

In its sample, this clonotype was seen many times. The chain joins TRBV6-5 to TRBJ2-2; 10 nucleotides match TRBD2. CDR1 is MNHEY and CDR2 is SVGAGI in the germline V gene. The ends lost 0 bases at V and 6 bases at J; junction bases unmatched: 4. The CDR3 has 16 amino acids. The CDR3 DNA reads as TGTGCCAGCAGTTACTCGAAGACTAGCGGGCCCGGGGAGCTGTTTTTT. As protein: CASSYSKTSGPGELFF.

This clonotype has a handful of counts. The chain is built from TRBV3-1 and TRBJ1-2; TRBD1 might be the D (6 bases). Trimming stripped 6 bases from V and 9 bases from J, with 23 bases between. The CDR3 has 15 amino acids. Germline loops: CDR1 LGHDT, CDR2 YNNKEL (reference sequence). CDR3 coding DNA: TGTGCCAGCAGGCGCCCCGGGGACAAATTAGTGAGCTACACCTTC. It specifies CASRRPGDKLVSYTF.

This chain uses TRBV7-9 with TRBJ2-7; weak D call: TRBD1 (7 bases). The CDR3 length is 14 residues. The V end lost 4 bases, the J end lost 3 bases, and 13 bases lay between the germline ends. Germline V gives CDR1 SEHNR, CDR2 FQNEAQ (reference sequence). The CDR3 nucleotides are TGTGCCAGCAGCTCGGGGGACAGCTACTACGAGCAGTACTTC. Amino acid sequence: CASSSGDSYYEQYF.

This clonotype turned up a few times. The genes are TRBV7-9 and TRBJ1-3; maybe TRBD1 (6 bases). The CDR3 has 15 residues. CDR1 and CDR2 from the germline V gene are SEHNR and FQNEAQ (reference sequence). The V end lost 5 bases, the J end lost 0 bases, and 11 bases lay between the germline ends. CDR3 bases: TGTGCCAGCAGCCGGGACACTATCTCTGGAAACACCATATATTTT. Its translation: CASSRDTISGNTIYF.

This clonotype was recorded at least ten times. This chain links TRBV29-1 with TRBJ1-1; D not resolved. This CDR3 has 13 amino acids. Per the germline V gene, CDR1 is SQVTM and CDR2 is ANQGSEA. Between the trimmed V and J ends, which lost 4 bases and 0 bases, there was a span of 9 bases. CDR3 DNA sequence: TGCAGCGTTGGGGTTAGTGTGAACACTGAAGCTTTCTTT. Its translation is CSVGVSVNTEAFF.

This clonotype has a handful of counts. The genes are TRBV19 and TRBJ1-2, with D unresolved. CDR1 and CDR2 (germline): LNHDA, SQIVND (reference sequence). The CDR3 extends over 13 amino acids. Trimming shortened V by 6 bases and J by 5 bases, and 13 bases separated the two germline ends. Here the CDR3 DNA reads TGTGCCAGTAGGAAGGAGGGAAAATATGGCTACACCTTC. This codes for CASRKEGKYGYTF.

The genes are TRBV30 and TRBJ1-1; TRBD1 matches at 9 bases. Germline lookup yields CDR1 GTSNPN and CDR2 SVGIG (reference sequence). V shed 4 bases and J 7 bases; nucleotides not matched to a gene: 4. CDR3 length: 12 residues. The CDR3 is CAWTPGQGEAFF. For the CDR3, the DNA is TGTGCCTGGACCCCGGGACAGGGTGAAGCTTTCTTT.